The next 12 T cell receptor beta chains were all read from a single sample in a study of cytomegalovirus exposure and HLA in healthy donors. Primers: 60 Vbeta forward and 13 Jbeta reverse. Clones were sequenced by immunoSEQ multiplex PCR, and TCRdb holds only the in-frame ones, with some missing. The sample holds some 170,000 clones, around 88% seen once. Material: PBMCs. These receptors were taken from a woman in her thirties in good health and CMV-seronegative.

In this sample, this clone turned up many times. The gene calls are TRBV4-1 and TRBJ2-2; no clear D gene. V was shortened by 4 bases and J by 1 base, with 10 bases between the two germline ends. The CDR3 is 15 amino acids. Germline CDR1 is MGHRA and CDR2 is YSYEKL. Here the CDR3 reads CASSPVGRNTGELFF. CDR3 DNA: TGCGCCAGCAGCCCTGTTGGGCGGAACACCGGGGAGCTGTTTTTT.

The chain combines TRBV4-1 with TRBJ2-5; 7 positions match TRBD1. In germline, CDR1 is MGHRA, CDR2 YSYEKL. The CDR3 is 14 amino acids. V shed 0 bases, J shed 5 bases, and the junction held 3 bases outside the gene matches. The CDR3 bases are TGCGCCAGCAGCCAAGATAGGGGGCACGAGACCCAGTACTTC. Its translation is CASSQDRGHETQYF.

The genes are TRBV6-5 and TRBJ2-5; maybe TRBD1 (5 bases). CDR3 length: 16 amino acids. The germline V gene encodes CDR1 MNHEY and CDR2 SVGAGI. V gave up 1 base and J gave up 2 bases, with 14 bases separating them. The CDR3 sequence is CASSYWPRAYQETQYF. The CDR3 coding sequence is TGTGCCAGCAGTTACTGGCCCAGGGCCTATCAAGAGACCCAGTACTTC.

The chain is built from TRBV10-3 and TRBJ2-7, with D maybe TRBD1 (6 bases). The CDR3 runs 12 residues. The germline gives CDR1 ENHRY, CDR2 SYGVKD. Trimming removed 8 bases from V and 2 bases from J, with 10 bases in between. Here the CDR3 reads CAIGTTAYEQYF. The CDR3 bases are TGTGCCATCGGGACAACGGCCTACGAGCAGTACTTC.

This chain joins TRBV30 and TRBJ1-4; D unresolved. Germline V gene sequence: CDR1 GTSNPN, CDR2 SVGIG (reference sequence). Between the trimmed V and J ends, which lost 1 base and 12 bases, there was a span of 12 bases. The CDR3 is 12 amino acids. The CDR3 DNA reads TGTGCCTGGAGTGAGTATCCCCCGGAACTGTTTTTT. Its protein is CAWSEYPPELFF. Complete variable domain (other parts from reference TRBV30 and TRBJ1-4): SQTIHQWPATLVQPVGSPLSLECTVEGTSNPNLYWYRQAAGRGLQLLFYSVGIGQISSEVPQNLSASRPQDRQFILSSKKLLLSDSGFYLCAWSEYPPELFFGSGTQLSVL.

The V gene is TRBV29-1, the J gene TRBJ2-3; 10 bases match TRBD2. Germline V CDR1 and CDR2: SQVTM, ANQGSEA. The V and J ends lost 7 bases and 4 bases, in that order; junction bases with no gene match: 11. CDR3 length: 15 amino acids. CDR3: CSGTERGGRADTQYF. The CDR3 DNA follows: TGCAGCGGAACCGAGCGGGGGGGCCGCGCAGATACGCAGTATTTT.

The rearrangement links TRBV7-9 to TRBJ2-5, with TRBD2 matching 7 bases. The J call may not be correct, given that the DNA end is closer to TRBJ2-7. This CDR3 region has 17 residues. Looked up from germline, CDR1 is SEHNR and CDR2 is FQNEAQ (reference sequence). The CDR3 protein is CASSSPPSGKGSYEQYF. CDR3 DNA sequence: TGTGCCAGCAGCTCGCCCCCAAGCGGGAAGGGCTCCTACGAGCAGTACTTC.

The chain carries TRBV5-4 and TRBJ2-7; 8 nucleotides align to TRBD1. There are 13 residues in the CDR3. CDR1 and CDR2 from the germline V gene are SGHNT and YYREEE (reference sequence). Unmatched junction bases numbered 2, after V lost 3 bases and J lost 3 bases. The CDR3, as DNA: TGTGCCAGCAGCTCGACAGGGGACTACGAGCAGTACTTC. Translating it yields CASSSTGDYEQYF.

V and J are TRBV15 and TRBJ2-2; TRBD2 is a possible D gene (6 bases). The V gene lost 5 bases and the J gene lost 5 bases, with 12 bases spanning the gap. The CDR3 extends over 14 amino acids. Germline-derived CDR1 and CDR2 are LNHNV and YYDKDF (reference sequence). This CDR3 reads CATSRMGRTGELFF. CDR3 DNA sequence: TGTGCCACCAGCCGGATGGGGAGGACCGGGGAGCTGTTTTTT.

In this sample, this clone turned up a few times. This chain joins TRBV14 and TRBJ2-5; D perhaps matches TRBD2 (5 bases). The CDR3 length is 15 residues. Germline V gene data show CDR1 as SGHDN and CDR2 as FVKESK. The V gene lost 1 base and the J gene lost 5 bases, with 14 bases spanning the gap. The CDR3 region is CASSQVGIRRETQYF. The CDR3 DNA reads TGTGCCAGCAGCCAAGTGGGGATCCGGAGGGAGACCCAGTACTTC.

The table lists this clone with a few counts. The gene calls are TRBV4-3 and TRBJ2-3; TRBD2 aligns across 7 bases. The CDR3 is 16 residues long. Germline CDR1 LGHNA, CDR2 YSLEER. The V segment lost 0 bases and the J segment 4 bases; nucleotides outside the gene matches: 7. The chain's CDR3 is CASSQDVSGGADTQYF. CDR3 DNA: TGCGCCAGCAGCCAAGATGTCAGTGGGGGGGCAGATACGCAGTATTTT.

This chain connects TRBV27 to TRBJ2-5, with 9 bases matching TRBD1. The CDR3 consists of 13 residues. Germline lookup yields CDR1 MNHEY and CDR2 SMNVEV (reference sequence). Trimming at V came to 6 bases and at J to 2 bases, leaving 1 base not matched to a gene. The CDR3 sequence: CASSDRGQETQYF. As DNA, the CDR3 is TGTGCCAGCAGCGACAGGGGGCAAGAGACCCAGTACTTC.